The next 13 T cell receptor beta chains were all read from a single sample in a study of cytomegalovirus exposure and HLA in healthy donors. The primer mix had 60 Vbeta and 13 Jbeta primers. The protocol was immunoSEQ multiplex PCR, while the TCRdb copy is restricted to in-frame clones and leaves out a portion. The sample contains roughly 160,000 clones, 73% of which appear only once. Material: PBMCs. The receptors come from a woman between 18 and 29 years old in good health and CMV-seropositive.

The CDR3 region has the DNA TGTGCCAGCAGCTTATTGGCGGGGGGAGCCAATGAGCAGTTCTTC. It encodes CASSLLAGGANEQFF. The J gene is TRBJ2-1, the V gene TRBV7-9; 8 bases line up with TRBD2. The germline V gene encodes CDR1 SEHNR and CDR2 FQNEAQ (reference sequence). J gave up 6 bases and V 2 bases, and 6 bases lay outside the gene matches. The CDR3 consists of 15 residues. Full variable domain (rest looked up from reference TRBV7-9 and TRBJ2-1): DTGVSQNPRHKITKRGQNVTFRCDPISEHNRLYWYRQTLGQGPEFLTYFQNEAQLEKSRLLSDRFSAERPKGSFSTLEIQRTEQGDSAMYLCASSLLAGGANEQFFGPGTRLTVL.

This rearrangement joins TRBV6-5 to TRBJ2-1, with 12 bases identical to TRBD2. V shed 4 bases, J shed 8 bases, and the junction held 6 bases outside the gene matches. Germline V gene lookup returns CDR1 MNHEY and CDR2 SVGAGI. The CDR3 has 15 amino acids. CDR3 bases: TGTGCCAGCAGTTCCTGGGCTAGCGGGGGGGATGAGCAGTTCTTC. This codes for CASSSWASGGDEQFF.

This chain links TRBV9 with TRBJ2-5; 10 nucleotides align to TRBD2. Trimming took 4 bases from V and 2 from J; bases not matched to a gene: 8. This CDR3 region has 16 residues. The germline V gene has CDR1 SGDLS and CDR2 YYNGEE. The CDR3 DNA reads TGTGCCAGCAGCTCAGACACTAGCGGGGAACAAGAGACCCAGTACTTC. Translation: CASSSDTSGEQETQYF.

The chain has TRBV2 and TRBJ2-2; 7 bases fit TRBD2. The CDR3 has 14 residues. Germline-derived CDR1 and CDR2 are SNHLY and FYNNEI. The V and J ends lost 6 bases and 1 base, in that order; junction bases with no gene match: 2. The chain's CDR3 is CASRGGENTGELFF. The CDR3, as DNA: TGTGCCAGCAGGGGAGGGGAGAACACCGGGGAGCTGTTTTTT.

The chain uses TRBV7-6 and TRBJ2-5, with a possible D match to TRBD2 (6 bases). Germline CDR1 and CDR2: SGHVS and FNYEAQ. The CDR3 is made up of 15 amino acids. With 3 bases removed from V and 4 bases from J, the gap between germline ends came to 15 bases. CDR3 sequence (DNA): TGTGCCAGCAGCTTCGTGTCGGGGGTGGGAGAGACCCAGTACTTC. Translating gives CASSFVSGVGETQYF.

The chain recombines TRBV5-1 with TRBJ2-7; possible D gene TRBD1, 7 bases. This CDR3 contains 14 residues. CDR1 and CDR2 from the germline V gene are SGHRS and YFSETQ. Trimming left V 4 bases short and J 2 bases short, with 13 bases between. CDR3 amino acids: CASSNSGGPYEQYF. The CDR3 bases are TGCGCCAGCAGCAATTCAGGGGGGCCCTACGAGCAGTACTTC.

The chain's CDR3 is CASSQDPVNYGYTF. In nucleotides, the CDR3 is TGCGCCAGCAGCCAAGATCCGGTCAACTATGGCTACACCTTC. The chain recombines TRBV4-1 with TRBJ1-2, with D unresolved. The CDR3 runs 14 residues. The V end lost 0 bases, the J end lost 2 bases, and 7 bases lay between the germline ends. The V gene's germline CDR1 is MGHRA and CDR2 YSYEKL.

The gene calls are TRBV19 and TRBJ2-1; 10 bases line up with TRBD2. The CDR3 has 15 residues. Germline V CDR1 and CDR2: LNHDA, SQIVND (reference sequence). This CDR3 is CVLLLAGNAYNEQFF. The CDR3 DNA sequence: TGTGTCCTCTTACTAGCGGGGAACGCCTACAATGAGCAGTTCTTC.

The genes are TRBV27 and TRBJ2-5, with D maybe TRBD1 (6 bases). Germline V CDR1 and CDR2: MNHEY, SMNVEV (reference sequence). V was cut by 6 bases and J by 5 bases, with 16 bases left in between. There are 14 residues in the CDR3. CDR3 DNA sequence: TGTGCCAGCAGAGACCGACAGGCCGGGGAGACCCAGTACTTC. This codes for CASRDRQAGETQYF.

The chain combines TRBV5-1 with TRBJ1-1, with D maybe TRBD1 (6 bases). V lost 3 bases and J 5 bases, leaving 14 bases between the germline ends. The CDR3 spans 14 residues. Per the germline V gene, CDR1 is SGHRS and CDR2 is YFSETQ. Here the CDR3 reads CASSWGRAGTEAFF. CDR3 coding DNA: TGCGCCAGCAGCTGGGGGCGGGCAGGGACTGAAGCTTTCTTT.

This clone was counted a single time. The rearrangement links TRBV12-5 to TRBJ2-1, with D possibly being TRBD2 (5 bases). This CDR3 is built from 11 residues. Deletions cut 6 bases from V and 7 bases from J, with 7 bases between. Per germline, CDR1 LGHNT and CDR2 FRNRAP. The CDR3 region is CASGAENEQFF. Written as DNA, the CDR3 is TGTGCTAGTGGAGCGGAGAATGAGCAGTTCTTC. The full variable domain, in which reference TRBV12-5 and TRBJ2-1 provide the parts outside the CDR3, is DARVTQTPRHKVTEMGQEVTMRCQPILGHNTVFWYRQTMMQGLELLAYFRNRAPLDDSGMPKDRFSAEMPDATLATLKIQPSEPRDSAVYFCASGAENEQFFGPGTRLTVL.

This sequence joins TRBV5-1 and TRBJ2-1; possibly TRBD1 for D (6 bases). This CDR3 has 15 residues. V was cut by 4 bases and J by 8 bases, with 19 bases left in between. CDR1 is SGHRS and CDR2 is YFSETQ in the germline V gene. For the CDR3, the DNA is TGCGCCAGCAGCCTCCGGGACAAGTATTTCGATGAGCAGTTCTTC. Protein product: CASSLRDKYFDEQFF.

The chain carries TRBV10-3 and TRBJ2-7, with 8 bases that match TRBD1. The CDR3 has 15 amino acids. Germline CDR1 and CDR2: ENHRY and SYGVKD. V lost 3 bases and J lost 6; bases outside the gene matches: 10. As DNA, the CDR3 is TGTGCCATCAGTGACACTACAGGGGGTCGTCTCGAGCAGTACTTC. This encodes CAISDTTGGRLEQYF.